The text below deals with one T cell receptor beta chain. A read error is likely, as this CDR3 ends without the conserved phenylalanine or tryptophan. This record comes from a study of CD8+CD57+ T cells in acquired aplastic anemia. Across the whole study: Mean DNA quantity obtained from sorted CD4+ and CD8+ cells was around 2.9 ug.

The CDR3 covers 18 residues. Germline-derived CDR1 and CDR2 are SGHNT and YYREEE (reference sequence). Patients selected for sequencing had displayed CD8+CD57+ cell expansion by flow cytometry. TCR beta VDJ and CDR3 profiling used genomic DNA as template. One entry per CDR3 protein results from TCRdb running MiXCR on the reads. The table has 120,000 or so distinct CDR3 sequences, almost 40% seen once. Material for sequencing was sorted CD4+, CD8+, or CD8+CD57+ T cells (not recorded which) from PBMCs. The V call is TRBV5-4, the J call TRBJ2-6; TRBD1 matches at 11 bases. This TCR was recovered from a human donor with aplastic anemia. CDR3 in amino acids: CASSFPGQGVPGAIVLTL. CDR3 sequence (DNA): TGTGCCAGCAGCTTCCCGGGACAGGGGGTACCTGGGGCCATCGTCCTGACTCTC.